This T cell receptor beta chain stems from a study of T cell responses to AZD1222 COVID-19 vaccine. Findings and limits, study-wide: No day 14 peak samples; only post-peak repertoires were characterized. Spike regions recognized by vaccine-associated CD4 TCRs spanned the protein, led by 160-218 and 743-854.

This CDR3 has 15 amino acids. V was clipped by 3 bases and J by 3 bases; unmatched bases: 6. Germline V CDR1 and CDR2: DFQATT, SNEGSKA (reference sequence). As regards this clone: Its antigen remains unknown.

Using immunoSEQ multiplex PCR, the repertoire was profiled, and TCRdb retains in-frame clones only, with some absent. Of about 150,000 clones in the sample, 92% were seen once. The sample consisted of peripheral blood, taken 28 days after the second AZD1222 dose. The TCR originated in an adult who received the AZD1222 COVID-19 vaccine. V usage is TRBV20-1 and J usage is TRBJ2-1; 9 positions match TRBD2. The CDR3 bases are TGCAGTGCTAGTTCGGGACTAGCAATCTACAATGAGCAGTTCTTC. Its translation: CSASSGLAIYNEQFF.